The rows below give T cell receptor beta chains drawn from one sample of a study of blood T cell repertoires in COVID-19. Profiling relied on immunoSEQ multiplex PCR, and the TCRdb table lists in-frame clones only, not all of them. Here the sample spans around 170,000 clones, about nine tenths being singletons. The sequenced material came from peripheral blood. The receptors come from a woman in her 30s with acute or convalescent COVID-19. Each CDR3 is given with its conserved first and last residue. A D gene is named only where the DNA matches it firmly. Expanded clones are given a class, and other clones once, few, many or no size at all.

j_call,clone_size,v_call,d_call,cdr3_nt,cdr3_aa
TRBJ2-3,-,TRBV29-1,-,TGCAGCGTTGCTTTAGATACGCAGTATTTT,CSVALDTQYF
TRBJ2-1,-,TRBV7-2,-,TGTGCCAGCAGCTTACTCCGGACTAAAAATGAGCAGTTCTTC,CASSLLRTKNEQFF
TRBJ2-5,-,TRBV7-9,-,TGTGCCAGCAGCTTAGTTTCGTACTTAAAAGAGACCCAGTACTTC,CASSLVSYLKETQYF
TRBJ2-5,-,TRBV6-5,-,TGTGCCAGCAGCCGGGGGTACCAAGAGACCCAGTACTTC,CASSRGYQETQYF
TRBJ2-5,-,TRBV6-5,-,TGTGCCAGCCGCCGGGGGGAGACCCAGTACTTC,CASRRGETQYF
TRBJ2-3,-,TRBV6-5,-,TGTGCCAGCAGTTACAGGGGAGGTGAAGATACGCAGTATTTT,CASSYRGGEDTQYF
TRBJ1-5,-,TRBV28,-,TGTGCCTGCCGGGACAATAGTCAGCCCCAGCATTTT,CACRDNSQPQHF
TRBJ2-6,-,TRBV11-1,-,TGTGCCAGCAGCACAACAGGGACTGGGGCCAACGTCCTGACTTTC,CASSTTGTGANVLTF
TRBJ2-1,-,TRBV11-3,-,TGTGCCAGCAGCTTTCAGGGGCTCAGTGAGCAGTTCTTC,CASSFQGLSEQFF
TRBJ1-1,-,TRBV6-5,-,TGTGCCAGCAGTTACTCGAACAGAATGAACACTGAAGCTTTCTTT,CASSYSNRMNTEAFF
TRBJ2-4,once,TRBV6-5,TRBD2,TGTGCCAGCAGGGCGGGAGACAAAAACATTCAGTACTTC,CASRAGDKNIQYF
TRBJ2-7,-,TRBV7-9,TRBD1,TGTGCCAGCAGCCCCCGGGACAGGGTCTACGAGCAGTACTTC,CASSPRDRVYEQYF
TRBJ2-1,-,TRBV28,-,TGTGCCAGCAGTTCCTCGAGTGGGCATGAGCAGTTCTTC,CASSSSSGHEQFF